Given below is one TCR beta chain in context. Its antigen is unidentified. The data originate from a study of post-analysis software for immune sequencing data. Study observations and caveats: There was significantly lower normalized Chao1 diversity in multiple sclerosis patients than in controls. Relative to controls, patients had a few TRBV segments at higher frequency, with TRBV5-6, TRBV5-1 and TRBV20-1 among these. Co-batched samples clustered tightly together by F measure.

Unique molecular identifiers had been added to the TCR beta cDNA libraries. TCRdb redid the calling of the PCR reads with MiXCR, one entry per CDR3 protein. The sample contains 700,000 to 800,000 distinct CDR3 sequences, around 27% of which appear only once. The CDR3 consists of 20 residues. The germline V gene has CDR1 SGHRS and CDR2 YFSETQ. V was shortened by 5 bases and J by 1 base, with 29 bases between the two germline ends. V and J are TRBV5-1 and TRBJ2-3, with D possibly called TRBD1 or TRBD2 (5 bases each). The sequencing input was blood. This receptor was taken from a girl aged 5-17 years with multiple sclerosis. The CDR3 sequence is CASSSTGSRTPGRGTDTQYF. The CDR3 DNA reads TGCGCCAGCAGTTCCACCGGGTCCAGAACACCGGGACGCGGCACAGATACGCAGTATTTT.